What follows are 15 T cell receptor beta chains derived from one specimen sequenced in a study of T cells in Graves' hyperthyroidism and ophthalmopathy. RNA transcripts yielded amplified TCR beta CDR3 regions. The HTBI primer set drove a first-round RT-PCR of the TCR CDR3. From the multiplex PCR reads, TCRdb called clonotypes with MiXCR, one entry per CDR3 protein. The sample records about 720,000 distinct CDR3 sequences, about a sixth being singletons. Sequenced material: blood. These receptors were obtained from a man between 18 and 35 years old with Graves' hyperthyroidism.

This clonotype has only one observation. The chain carries TRBV15 and TRBJ2-5; the D is unclear. The germline CDR1 and CDR2 sequences are LNHNV and YYDKDF (reference sequence). Trimming took 0 bases from V and 3 from J, leaving 8 bases between them. The CDR3 extends over 14 amino acids. This chain's CDR3 is CATSRDRREETQYF. DNA of the CDR3: TGTGCCACCAGCAGAGATCGAAGGGAAGAGACCCAGTACTTC.

This clonotype has at least ten counts. The rearrangement joins TRBV10-1 to TRBJ2-5; TRBD2 aligns across 9 bases. This CDR3 is 14 amino acids long. Trimming at V came to 3 bases and at J to 5 bases, leaving 4 bases not matched to a gene. Germline assignment: CDR1 WNHNN and CDR2 SYGVQD (reference sequence). The CDR3 sequence is CASSDGGRDETQYF. The CDR3 nucleotides are TGCGCCAGCAGTGACGGCGGGAGGGATGAGACCCAGTACTTC.

The table lists this clonotype with many counts. V is TRBV27 and J is TRBJ2-3, with 10 bases identical to TRBD2. The junction had 9 bases not matched to a gene; V was cut back by 0 bases and J by 3 bases. The CDR3 is made up of 18 amino acids. Germline values: CDR1 MNHEY, CDR2 SMNVEV (reference sequence). The CDR3 nucleotides are TGTGCCAGCAGTTTATCGGTCCTAGCGGGAGTGTCGACAGATACGCAGTATTTT. Its protein product is CASSLSVLAGVSTDTQYF.

This clonotype has ten or more counts. The chain carries TRBV6-1 and TRBJ2-7, with D possibly called TRBD1 or TRBD2 (6 bases each). The CDR3 is 15 residues long. V dropped 0 bases and J dropped 9 bases, with 18 bases sitting between them. The germline V gene encodes CDR1 MNHNS and CDR2 SASEGT. In DNA, the CDR3 is TGTGCCAGCAGTGAAGCGTATGTAGGGGGAGGCGGGCAGTACTTC. This gives the protein CASSEAYVGGGGQYF.

In its sample, this clonotype was seen many times. V gene TRBV3-1 combines with J gene TRBJ2-1, with D hard to call. CDR1 is LGHDT and CDR2 is YNNKEL in the germline V gene (reference sequence). This CDR3 comprises 16 residues. Trimming cost V 4 bases and J 2 bases, with 15 bases left between them. CDR3 nucleotide sequence: TGTGCCAGCAGCCTAATCAGGAGCCAACCCTACAATGAGCAGTTCTTC. This sequence encodes CASSLIRSQPYNEQFF.

This clonotype was recorded many times. The V call is TRBV11-1, the J call TRBJ1-2; possible D gene TRBD1, 6 bases. CDR1 and CDR2 from the germline V gene are SGHAT and FQDESV (reference sequence). The CDR3 runs to 11 residues. The V end was cut by 8 bases, the J end by 2 bases, with 6 bases between. The CDR3 nucleotides read TGTGCCAGCGGACAGAACTATGGCTACACCTTC. Protein: CASGQNYGYTF.

J is TRBJ2-3 and V is TRBV14; 12 bases are shared with TRBD2. The germline V gene has CDR1 SGHDN and CDR2 FVKESK. This CDR3 contains 17 residues. V shed 4 bases, J shed 2 bases, and the junction held 7 bases outside the gene matches. CDR3: CASSLTSGRTITDTQYF. CDR3 sequence (DNA): TGTGCCAGCAGCCTTACTAGCGGGAGGACCATCACAGATACGCAGTATTTT.

This clonotype showed up many times. The V call is TRBV7-2, the J call TRBJ2-1; D may be TRBD1 (5 bases). With 1 base removed from V and 10 bases from J, the gap between germline ends came to 8 bases. CDR1 SGHTA and CDR2 FQGNSA come from the germline V gene. CDR3 size: 12 residues. The CDR3 DNA reads as TGTGCCAGCAGCTTAGGCAGACAGGAGCAGTTCTTC. This sequence encodes CASSLGRQEQFF.

There are many counts of this clonotype. The chain employs TRBV28 and TRBJ2-7; tentatively, D is TRBD2 (5 bases). CDR3 length equals 13 residues. CDR1 and CDR2 from the germline V gene are MDHEN and SYDVKM. Trimming left V 7 bases short and J 3 bases short, with 13 bases between. This CDR3 is CASTPGRGYEQYF. The CDR3 nucleotides are TGTGCCAGCACCCCGGGGAGAGGCTACGAGCAGTACTTC.

This clonotype was seen a few times. The V call is TRBV19, the J call TRBJ2-1; 10 nucleotides line up with TRBD2. V dropped 6 bases and J dropped 9; count of bases not matched to a gene: 11. Germline V gene data show CDR1 as LNHDA and CDR2 as SQIVND (reference sequence). This CDR3 is built from 15 residues. Written as DNA, the CDR3 is TGTGCCAGTAGCTTTGGGCTAGCGGGAGATCGTGAGCAGTTCTTC. It specifies CASSFGLAGDREQFF. The full variable domain, in which reference TRBV19 and TRBJ2-1 provide the parts outside the CDR3, is DGGITQSPKYLFRKEGQNVTLSCEQNLNHDAMYWYRQDPGQGLRLIYYSQIVNDFQKGDIAEGYSVSREKKESFPLTVTSAQKNPTAFYLCASSFGLAGDREQFFGPGTRLTVL.

Regarding this clonotype: A read error may produce the germline difference seen at one junction end. The CDR3 DNA is TGTGCCAGCAGTCGGGGGGCGGTCACAGATACGGAGTATTTT. This sequence encodes CASSRGAVTDTEYF. This rearrangement joins TRBV6-1 to TRBJ2-3, with D possibly matching TRBD2 (7 bases). There are 14 residues in the CDR3. Germline lookup yields CDR1 MNHNS and CDR2 SASEGT.

The chain has TRBV7-9 and TRBJ2-7; 10 bases are a match to TRBD1. Trimming at V came to 4 bases and at J to 1 base, leaving 7 bases not matched to a gene. This CDR3 is 16 amino acids long. The germline V gene encodes CDR1 SEHNR and CDR2 FQNEAQ (reference sequence). The CDR3 DNA reads TGTGCCAGCAGCTCCAACGACAGGGGGCCTTCCTACGAGCAGTACTTC. It is translated as CASSSNDRGPSYEQYF.

This clonotype was counted many times. The V call is TRBV28, the J call TRBJ1-5, with 9 nucleotides matching TRBD1. Per the germline V gene, CDR1 is MDHEN and CDR2 is SYDVKM. CDR3 length equals 14 residues. With V trimmed by 4 bases and J by 6 bases, 4 bases remained unmatched. The chain's CDR3 is CASSYTGGSQPQHF. The DNA of the CDR3 is TGTGCCAGCAGTTACACAGGGGGCAGTCAGCCCCAGCATTTT.

This clonotype has a count of ten or more. This sequence joins TRBV7-9 and TRBJ2-7, with TRBD2 matching over 14 bases. The germline V gene has CDR1 SEHNR and CDR2 FQNEAQ (reference sequence). V dropped 5 bases and J dropped 2; count of bases not matched to a gene: 2. The CDR3 runs to 15 residues. The CDR3 DNA is TGTGCCAGCAGCCAGGGACTAGCGGGGGCCTACGAGCAGTACTTC. It translates to CASSQGLAGAYEQYF.

CDR3 sequence reads: CSGRRQGRNTEAFF. The CDR3 region has the DNA TGCAGCGGCCGGAGACAGGGGCGAAACACTGAAGCTTTCTTT. The chain recombines TRBV29-1 with TRBJ1-1; 8 bases map to TRBD1. This CDR3 has 14 residues. The V gene's germline CDR1 is SQVTM and CDR2 ANQGSEA. Germline trimming cut 7 bases from V and 2 bases from J; bases unmatched to any gene: 9.